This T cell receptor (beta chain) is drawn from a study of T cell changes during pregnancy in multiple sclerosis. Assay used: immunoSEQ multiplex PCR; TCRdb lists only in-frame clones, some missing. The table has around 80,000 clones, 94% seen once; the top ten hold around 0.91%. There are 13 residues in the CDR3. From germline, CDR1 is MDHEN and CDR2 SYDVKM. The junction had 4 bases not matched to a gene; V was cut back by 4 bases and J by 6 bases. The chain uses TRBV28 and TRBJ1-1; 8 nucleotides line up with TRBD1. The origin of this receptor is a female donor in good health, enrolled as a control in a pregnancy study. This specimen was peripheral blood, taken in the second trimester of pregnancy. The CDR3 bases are TGTGCCAGCAGTTCGACAGGGGTCGCTGAAGCTTTCTTT. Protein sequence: CASSSTGVAEAFF.